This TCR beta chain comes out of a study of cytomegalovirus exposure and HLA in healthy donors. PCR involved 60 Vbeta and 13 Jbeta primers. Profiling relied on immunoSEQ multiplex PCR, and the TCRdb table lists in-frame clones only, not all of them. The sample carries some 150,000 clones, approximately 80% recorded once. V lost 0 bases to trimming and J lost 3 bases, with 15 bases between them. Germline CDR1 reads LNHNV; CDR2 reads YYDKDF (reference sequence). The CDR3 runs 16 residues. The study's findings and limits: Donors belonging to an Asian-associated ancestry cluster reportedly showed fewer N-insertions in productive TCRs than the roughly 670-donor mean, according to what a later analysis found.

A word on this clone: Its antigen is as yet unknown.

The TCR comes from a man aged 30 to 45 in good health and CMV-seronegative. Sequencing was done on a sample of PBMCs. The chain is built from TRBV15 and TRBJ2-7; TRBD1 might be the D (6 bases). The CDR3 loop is CATSRDLEQGLYEQYF. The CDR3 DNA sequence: TGTGCCACCAGCAGAGATCTAGAACAGGGCCTCTACGAGCAGTACTTC.